Listed here are 18 T cell receptor beta chains from one sample, sequenced in a study of blood T cell repertoires in COVID-19. The protocol was immunoSEQ multiplex PCR, while the TCRdb copy is restricted to in-frame clones and leaves out a portion. This table holds 150,000 to 200,000 clones, roughly 84% found once. The sequenced sample consisted of PBMCs or T cells enriched from blood (not recorded which). Source of these receptors: a woman in her twenties or thirties who had been exposed to COVID-19.

This clone has just one count. This rearrangement joins TRBV27 to TRBJ1-6, with D perhaps TRBD1 (6 bases). This CDR3 has 14 residues. V was trimmed by 6 bases and J by 5 bases, leaving 11 bases between them. Germline-derived CDR1 and CDR2 are MNHEY and SMNVEV (reference sequence). The CDR3 DNA follows: TGTGCCAGCAGCCTACAGGGAGATAATTCACCCCTCCACTTT. It yields the protein CASSLQGDNSPLHF.

This chain connects TRBV28 to TRBJ1-3; 8 bases agree with TRBD1. V lost 5 bases and J lost 2; bases outside the gene matches: 5. The CDR3 is made up of 15 amino acids. The germline V gene encodes CDR1 MDHEN and CDR2 SYDVKM. This CDR3 is CASSGQGVPGNTIYF. CDR3 bases: TGTGCCAGCAGTGGACAGGGAGTACCTGGAAACACCATATATTTT.

This chain connects TRBV4-1 to TRBJ2-7, with 8 nucleotides matching TRBD1. CDR3 length: 15 amino acids. The V gene end was trimmed by 0 bases and the J gene end by 2 bases; junction bases not matched to a gene: 3. Per germline, CDR1 MGHRA and CDR2 YSYEKL. CDR3 amino acids: CASSQEQGVTYEQYF. CDR3 DNA sequence: TGCGCCAGCAGCCAAGAACAGGGGGTTACCTACGAGCAGTACTTC.

In nucleotides, the CDR3 is TGTGCCAGCAGCAGGGACAGGGGACAATTTAATGAGCAGTTCTTC. Amino acids: CASSRDRGQFNEQFF. This rearrangement joins TRBV7-7 to TRBJ2-1; 10 nucleotides line up with TRBD1. With 5 bases clipped from V and 7 bases from J, the junction kept 8 bases outside the gene matches. CDR3 length: 15 residues. The germline V gene encodes CDR1 SSHAT and CDR2 FNYEAQ (reference sequence).

In this sample, this clone turned up once. The rearrangement joins TRBV7-6 to TRBJ1-1; 9 bases match TRBD1. CDR3 length: 16 amino acids. CDR1 is SGHVS and CDR2 is FNYEAQ in the germline V gene. The junction had 7 bases not matched to a gene; V was cut back by 5 bases and J by 0 bases. Here the CDR3 reads CASSTDRGTLNTEAFF. The CDR3 region has the DNA TGTGCCAGCAGCACCGACAGGGGGACTTTGAACACTGAAGCTTTCTTT.

Points on this clone: Other DNA sequences within the sample encode an identical CDR3. This chain joins TRBV3-1 (or the pseudogene TRBV3-2) and TRBJ1-5; TRBD1 agrees at 7 bases. CDR1 LGHDT and CDR2 YNNKEL come from the germline V gene (reference sequence). Germline trimming cut 2 bases from V and 7 bases from J; bases unmatched to any gene: 2. This CDR3 is built from 13 residues. The CDR3 spells CASSQNRGQPQHF. CDR3 coding DNA: TGTGCCAGCAGCCAAAACAGGGGCCAGCCCCAGCATTTT.

The rearrangement joins TRBV9 to TRBJ1-5; TRBD1 is a possible D gene (5 bases). V lost 3 bases and J lost 3, with 10 bases in between. There are 14 residues in the CDR3. Germline lookup yields CDR1 SGDLS and CDR2 YYNGEE. Here the CDR3 DNA reads TGTGCCAGCAGCGAGGGACTGATCAATCAGCCCCAGCATTTT. Translation gives CASSEGLINQPQHF.

V gene TRBV19 combines with J gene TRBJ2-1, with D possibly being TRBD1 (6 bases). The CDR3 loop spans 14 amino acids. The germline V and J ends were trimmed by 10 bases and 0 bases, with 13 bases remaining between them. CDR1 and CDR2 from the germline V gene are LNHDA and SQIVND (reference sequence). This CDR3 is CATREGVSYNEQFF. In DNA, the CDR3 is TGTGCCACCCGTGAGGGGGTCTCCTACAATGAGCAGTTCTTC.

In this sample, this clone turned up once. V gene TRBV5-4 combines with J gene TRBJ2-5; tentative D call: TRBD1 (6 bases). The CDR3 is made up of 18 amino acids. CDR1 is SGHNT, CDR2 YYREEE, per germline (reference sequence). Deletions cut 0 bases from V and 9 bases from J, with 27 bases between. The CDR3 sequence is CASSLAKGTGTRNWSQYF. CDR3 bases: TGTGCCAGCAGCTTGGCCAAGGGAACCGGGACACGGAATTGGTCCCAGTACTTC.

This clone was picked up one time. The chain couples TRBV5-8 to TRBJ2-1, with TRBD2 matching 7 bases. Germline values: CDR1 SGHTS, CDR2 YDEGEE. The CDR3 is 15 residues long. After removal of 5 bases from V and 8 bases from J, the junction contained 13 bases not matched to a gene. The CDR3 sequence is CASSISGALLHEQFF. The CDR3 bases are TGTGCCAGCAGTATAAGCGGGGCGCTTTTGCATGAGCAGTTCTTC.

Turning to this clone: A junction boundary mismatches the germline segment, possibly from a read error. The V and J genes are TRBV7-8 and TRBJ2-1; 10 positions agree with TRBD2. Germline CDR1 is SGHVS and CDR2 is FQNEAQ. CDR3 length equals 14 residues. The CDR3 nucleotides are TGTGCCAGCAGCCGACTAGCGGGTTACAATGGGCAGTTCTTC. It specifies CASSRLAGYNGQFF.

The chain carries TRBV19 and TRBJ2-7, with D maybe TRBD2 (5 bases). Trimming left V 0 bases short and J 5 bases short, with 14 bases between. CDR1 is LNHDA, CDR2 SQIVND, per germline (reference sequence). This CDR3 contains 15 residues. CDR3 protein: CASSIEGRRSDEQYF. In DNA form, the CDR3 reads TGTGCCAGTAGTATAGAAGGTAGGAGGTCAGACGAGCAGTACTTC.

This chain joins TRBV12-5 and TRBJ1-3; 7 bases agree with TRBD1. Unmatched junction bases numbered 3, after V lost 2 bases and J lost 11 bases. Germline assignment: CDR1 LGHNT and CDR2 FRNRAP. CDR3 length: 12 residues. The CDR3 DNA follows: TGTGCTAGTGGTTTGTCCCAGGGGGCCATATATTTT. It translates to CASGLSQGAIYF.

This rearrangement joins TRBV9 to TRBJ1-1; no definite D call. CDR3 size: 12 residues. Germline V CDR1 and CDR2: SGDLS, YYNGEE. V shed 3 bases and J shed 7 bases, with 10 bases lying between them. CDR3 residues: CASSGGVGEAFF. DNA for the CDR3: TGTGCCAGCAGCGGAGGAGTAGGTGAAGCTTTCTTT. The whole variable domain, filled in from reference TRBV9 and TRBJ1-1, reads DSGVTQTPKHLITATGQRVTLRCSPRSGDLSVYWYQQSLDQGLQFLIQYYNGEERAKGNILERFSAQQFPDLHSELNLSSLELGDSALYFCASSGGVGEAFFGQGTRLTVV.

This sequence joins TRBV18 and TRBJ2-3; 7 positions match TRBD1. Unmatched junction bases numbered 3, after V lost 5 bases and J lost 4 bases. Germline values: CDR1 KGHSH, CDR2 LQKENI. The CDR3 totals 13 residues. The CDR3 sequence is CASSADRADTQYF. As DNA, the CDR3 is TGTGCCAGCTCAGCCGACAGGGCAGATACGCAGTATTTT.

This chain connects TRBV2 to TRBJ2-2, with 10 positions matching TRBD1. Germline V gene lookup returns CDR1 SNHLY and CDR2 FYNNEI. The junction had 4 bases not matched to a gene; V was cut back by 8 bases and J by 1 base. The CDR3 is 15 amino acids. This CDR3 is CASGTGALNTGELFF. The CDR3 DNA sequence: TGTGCCAGCGGGACAGGGGCCCTGAACACCGGGGAGCTGTTTTTT.

This chain connects TRBV5-1 to TRBJ2-1, with D perhaps matching TRBD2 (6 bases). With 0 bases removed from V and 0 bases from J, the gap between germline ends came to 7 bases. In germline, CDR1 is SGHRS, CDR2 YFSETQ. The CDR3 consists of 15 residues. CDR3 bases: TGCGCCAGCAGCTTGGAGACTAGCTCCTACAATGAGCAGTTCTTC. This translates into CASSLETSSYNEQFF.

V usage is TRBV15 and J usage is TRBJ1-3; TRBD1 agrees at 8 bases. Germline assignment: CDR1 LNHNV and CDR2 YYDKDF (reference sequence). The CDR3 contains 17 residues. V shed 4 bases, J shed 0 bases, and the junction held 8 bases outside the gene matches. The CDR3 spells CATSKRGQVYSGNTIYF. In DNA, the CDR3 is TGTGCCACCAGCAAGCGGGGACAGGTCTACTCTGGAAACACCATATATTTT. Using reference TRBV15 and TRBJ1-3 for the parts outside the CDR3, the full variable domain is DAMVIQNPRYQVTQFGKPVTLSCSQTLNHNVMYWYQQKSSQAPKLLFHYYDKDFNNEADTPDNFQSRRPNTSFCFLDIRSPGLGDTAMYLCATSKRGQVYSGNTIYFGEGSWLTVV.